This T cell receptor (beta chain) was recovered during a study of siplizumab effects on memory and regulatory T cells. TCRdb's copy holds only in-frame clones and misses some; the assay was immunoSEQ multiplex PCR. The table lists about 80,000 clones, over 90% of them singletons. V was shortened by 4 bases and J by 2 bases, with 9 bases between the two germline ends. This CDR3 contains 12 residues. Germline CDR1 SQVTM, CDR2 ANQGSEA. Sequencing was done on a sample of CD8+ T cells sorted from blood. The chain couples TRBV29-1 to TRBJ2-7; no firm D call. This receptor was taken from a human donor in good health. In nucleotides, the CDR3 is TGCAGCGTTGGAGCTAGTCCCTACGAGCAGTACTTC. This gives the protein CSVGASPYEQYF.